This T cell receptor beta chain was observed in a study of blood T cell repertoires in COVID-19. Trimming removed 11 bases from V and 6 bases from J, with 13 bases in between. There are 11 residues in the CDR3. The V gene's germline CDR1 is MDHEN and CDR2 SYDVKM. Clones were read by immunoSEQ multiplex PCR, and TCRdb kept only the in-frame ones, dropping some. The sample holds roughly 250,000 clones, around 82% seen once. This chain joins TRBV28 and TRBJ1-1; tentatively, D is TRBD1 (6 bases). This receptor was obtained from a woman at least 80 years old with active or convalescent COVID-19. The sequencing input was peripheral blood. The CDR3 bases are TGTGCCGCCAAAACAGGGTCTGAAGCTTTCTTT. Translated: CAAKTGSEAFF.